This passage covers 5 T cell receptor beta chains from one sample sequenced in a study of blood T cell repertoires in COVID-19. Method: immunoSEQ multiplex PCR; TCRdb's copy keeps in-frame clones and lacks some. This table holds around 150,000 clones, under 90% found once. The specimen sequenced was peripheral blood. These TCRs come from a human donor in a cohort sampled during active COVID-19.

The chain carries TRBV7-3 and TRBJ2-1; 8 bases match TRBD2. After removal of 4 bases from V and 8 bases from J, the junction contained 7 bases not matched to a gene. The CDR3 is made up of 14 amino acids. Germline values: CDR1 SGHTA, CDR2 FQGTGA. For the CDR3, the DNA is TGTGCCAGCAGCTCAACGGGGACTAGGGATGAGCAGTTCTTC. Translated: CASSSTGTRDEQFF.

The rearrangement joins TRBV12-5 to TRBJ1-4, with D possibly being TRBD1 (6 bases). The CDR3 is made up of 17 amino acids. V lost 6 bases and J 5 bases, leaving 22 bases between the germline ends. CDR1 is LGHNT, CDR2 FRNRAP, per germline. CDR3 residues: CASGYGRGGVGNEKLFF. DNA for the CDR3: TGTGCTAGTGGCTACGGGAGGGGGGGCGTTGGGAATGAAAAACTGTTTTTT.

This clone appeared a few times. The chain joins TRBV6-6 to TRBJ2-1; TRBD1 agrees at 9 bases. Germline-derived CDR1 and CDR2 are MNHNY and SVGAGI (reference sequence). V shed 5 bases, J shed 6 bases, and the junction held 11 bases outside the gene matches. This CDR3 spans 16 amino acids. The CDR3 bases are TGTGCCAGCAGTAGACAACAGGGGGCATTAGGCAATGAGCAGTTCTTC. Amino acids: CASSRQQGALGNEQFF.

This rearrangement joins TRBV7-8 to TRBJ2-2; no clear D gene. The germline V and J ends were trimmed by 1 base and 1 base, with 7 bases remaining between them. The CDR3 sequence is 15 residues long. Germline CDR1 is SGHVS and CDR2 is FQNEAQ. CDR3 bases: TGTGCCAGCAGCTTAGTTCCAGAGAACACCGGGGAGCTGTTTTTT. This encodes CASSLVPENTGELFF.

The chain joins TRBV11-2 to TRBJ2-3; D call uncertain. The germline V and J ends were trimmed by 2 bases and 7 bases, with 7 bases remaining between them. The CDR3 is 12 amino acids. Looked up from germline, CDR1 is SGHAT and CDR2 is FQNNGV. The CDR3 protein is CASSLKTYTQYF. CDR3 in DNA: TGTGCCAGCAGCTTAAAGACTTATACGCAGTATTTT.